These 9 T cell receptor beta chains were sequenced from one sample in a study of tumor-infiltrating lymphocytes in primary liver carcinoma. Alongside blood RNA obtained from unsorted whole blood, germline DNA was also extracted. Reverse transcription of roughly 470 ng total RNA with a constant-region primer produced TCR beta cDNA. Investigators got TCR beta libraries out of three nested multiplex PCR rounds, done with slightly modified ARM-PCR. A C-beta reverse primer was combined with TRBV1-TRBV30 forward primers in the first two PCR rounds, and each round had around 11 cycles. TCRdb reprocessed the multiplex PCR reads via MiXCR and lists one record per CDR3 protein. The repertoire includes hundreds of thousands of distinct CDR3 sequences, around three fifths of them detected once, and approximately 17% sits in the top ten. Sequenced input: peripheral blood. These receptors were obtained from a woman under 40 with primary liver carcinoma and hepatitis B virus infection.

Notes on this clonotype: The junction shows a germline mismatch at one end, possibly a read error. The gene calls are TRBV5-8 and TRBJ2-7, with D possibly being TRBD2 (7 bases). The CDR3 is made up of 15 amino acids. The germline CDR1 and CDR2 sequences are SGHTS and YDEGEE. The CDR3: CASSVGGRIIYGQYF. The CDR3 DNA follows: TGTGCCAGCAGCGTGGGGGGGCGCATCATCTACGGGCAGTACTTC.

This clonotype was seen at least ten times. The rearrangement links TRBV12-3 or TRBV12-4 to TRBJ2-7; D unclear. V was cut by 6 bases and J by 1 base, with 13 bases left in between. The CDR3 is 14 amino acids. The DNA for the CDR3 is TGTGCCAGCAGGAGTGGAACGCAATCCTACGAGCAGTACTTC. It is translated as CASRSGTQSYEQYF.

With respect to this clonotype: The CDR3 carries no conserved terminal phenylalanine or tryptophan, so it likely arises from a read error. The chain combines TRBV5-4 with TRBJ1-1; 7 nucleotides agree with TRBD1. The V segment lost 5 bases and the J segment 2 bases; nucleotides outside the gene matches: 6. This CDR3 is built from 14 residues. Per germline, CDR1 SGHNT and CDR2 YYREEE (reference sequence). CDR3: CASRHRDSNTEAFS. The DNA for the CDR3 is TGTGCCAGCAGACATCGGGACAGCAACACTGAAGCTTTCTCT.

The CDR3 region is CASSYPVYGILNYEQFF. For the CDR3, the DNA is TGTGCCAGCAGTTACCCAGTATACGGGATACTAAATTATGAGCAGTTCTTC. This rearrangement joins TRBV6-8 to TRBJ2-1, with D tentatively TRBD2 (5 bases). This CDR3 region has 17 residues. Germline V lookup: CDR1 MNHGY, CDR2 SAAAGT. The ends were cut back, 2 bases at V and 8 bases at J, with 22 bases in the middle.

This clonotype has at least ten counts. The V gene is TRBV6-1, the J gene TRBJ2-6; D not certain. Trimming removed 3 bases from V and 0 bases from J, with 6 bases in between. The CDR3 covers 15 residues. The germline gives CDR1 MNHNS, CDR2 SASEGT. The CDR3 DNA reads as TGTGCCAGCAGTGAGTCAGCCTCTGGGGCCAACGTCCTGACTTTC. This encodes CASSESASGANVLTF.

The chain joins TRBV7-9 to TRBJ2-1; weak D call: TRBD2 (5 bases). There are 13 residues in the CDR3. Germline assignment: CDR1 SEHNR and CDR2 FQNEAQ (reference sequence). V was shortened by 7 bases and J by 5 bases, with 12 bases between the two germline ends. DNA of the CDR3: TGTGCCAGCATCCCACGGACTGACAATGAGCAGTTCTTC. Translating gives CASIPRTDNEQFF.

Concerning this clonotype itself: A much larger clone lies one base from this, so it may be a read error. The missing conserved phenylalanine or tryptophan at the end of this CDR3 makes a read error likely. The limits of the CDR3 on the DNA are not certain, so only TCRdb's listed CDR3 is given. CDR3 loop: CAIKRQDPL. The genes are TRBV10-3 and TRBJ2-1; the table's D call, TRBD1, was not checked against the DNA. CDR1 and CDR2 from the germline V gene are ENHRY and SYGVKD. The CDR3 region is 9 residues in length, termini included.

This clonotype was picked up one time. A read error may be the cause here, since a much bigger clone is one base away. The rearrangement joins TRBV10-3 to TRBJ2-1, with a possible D match to TRBD2 (6 bases). Germline V gene lookup returns CDR1 ENHRY and CDR2 SYGVKD. This CDR3 has 15 residues. Deletions cut 2 bases from V and 7 bases from J, with 15 bases between. The CDR3 loop is CAISEGTGVRNEQFF. The CDR3 DNA reads as TGTGCCATCAGTGAGGGGACGGGAGTTCGGAATGAGCAGTTCTTC.

Comments on this clonotype: This may be a read error, as it is one base from a much larger clone. The chain joins TRBV14 to TRBJ2-7, with 7 nucleotides matching TRBD1. Germline-derived CDR1 and CDR2 are SGHDN and FVKESK. This CDR3 region has 13 residues. The CDR3 DNA sequence: TGTGCCAGCAGCCGAGACAGGGTCTACGAGCACTACTTC. Translating it yields CASSRDRVYEHYF.